This TCR beta chain came from a study of T cell responses to AZD1222 COVID-19 vaccine. Germline CDR1 reads LGHNA; CDR2 reads YSLEER. CDR3 length: 17 residues. After removal of 0 bases from V and 3 bases from J, the junction contained 9 bases not matched to a gene. This table comes from immunoSEQ multiplex PCR, and its TCRdb copy is limited to in-frame clones, with some not included. The sample includes some 130,000 clones, 85% to 95% of them seen just once. This TCR was recovered from an adult in good health. The sequencing used peripheral blood, collected on day 0 of AZD1222 vaccination. The rearrangement joins TRBV4-3 to TRBJ2-7, with 9 bases fitting TRBD1. The CDR3 protein is CASSQELRWGQGYEQYF. The CDR3 nucleotides are TGCGCCAGCAGCCAAGAGCTCCGGTGGGGACAGGGCTACGAGCAGTACTTC.